This note documents a single T cell receptor (beta chain) sequence. What it recognizes is unknown. The data derive from a study of beta chain features in type 1 diabetes. Germline V CDR1 and CDR2: SGHRS, YFSETQ. Trimming took 5 bases from V and 5 from J; bases not matched to a gene: 6. This CDR3 comprises 15 residues. The study, taken as a whole, reports: Type 1 diabetes patients had TCRB CDR3s that were shorter (moderately but significantly so) in all four CD4+ subsets.

The sequenced template was cDNA made from the entire isolated RNA. Using immunoSEQ multiplex PCR, the repertoire was profiled, and TCRdb retains in-frame clones only, with some absent. The table lists some 190,000 clones, roughly 7.1% of them singletons, with approximately 0.85% in the top ten. The source of this sequence is a woman between 40 and 50 years old with type 1 diabetes. What was sequenced was central memory CD4+ T cells from blood. The V call is TRBV5-1, the J call TRBJ2-1; 11 bases are a match to TRBD2. CDR3 loop: CASRLAGVGNNEQFF. The CDR3 DNA follows: TGCGCCAGCAGACTAGCGGGAGTAGGGAACAATGAGCAGTTCTTC. The full variable domain, with the rest looked up from reference TRBV5-1 and TRBJ2-1, is KAGVTQTPRYLIKTRGQQVTLSCSPISGHRSVSWYQQTPGQGLQFLFEYFSETQRNKGNFPGRFSGRQFSNSRSEMNVSTLELGDSALYLCASRLAGVGNNEQFFGPGTRLTVL.